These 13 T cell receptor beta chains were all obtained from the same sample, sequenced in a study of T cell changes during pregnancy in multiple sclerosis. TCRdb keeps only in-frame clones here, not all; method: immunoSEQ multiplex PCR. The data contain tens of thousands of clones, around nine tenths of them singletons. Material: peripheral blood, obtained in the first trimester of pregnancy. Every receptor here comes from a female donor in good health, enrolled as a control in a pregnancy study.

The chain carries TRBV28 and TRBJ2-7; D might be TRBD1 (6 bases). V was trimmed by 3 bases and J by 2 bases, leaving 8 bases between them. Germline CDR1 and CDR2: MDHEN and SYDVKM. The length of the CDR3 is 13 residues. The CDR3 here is CASSLTGPYEQYF. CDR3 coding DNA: TGTGCCAGCAGTTTGACAGGACCCTACGAGCAGTACTTC.

The CDR3 loop reads CASSPGKAGGLYNEQFF. CDR3 bases: TGTGCCAGCTCACCAGGAAAAGCGGGGGGATTATACAATGAGCAGTTCTTC. The chain employs TRBV18 and TRBJ2-1, with 9 positions matching TRBD2. Looked up from germline, CDR1 is KGHSH and CDR2 is LQKENI. The V gene end was trimmed by 2 bases and the J gene end by 4 bases; junction bases not matched to a gene: 9. The CDR3 has 17 residues.

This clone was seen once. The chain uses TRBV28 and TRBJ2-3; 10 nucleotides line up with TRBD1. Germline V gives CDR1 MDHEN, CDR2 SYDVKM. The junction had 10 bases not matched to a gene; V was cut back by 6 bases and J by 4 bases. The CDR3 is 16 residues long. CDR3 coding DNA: TGTGCCAGCAGCCAAGCCGGACAGGGGGAATCAGATACGCAGTATTTT. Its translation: CASSQAGQGESDTQYF.

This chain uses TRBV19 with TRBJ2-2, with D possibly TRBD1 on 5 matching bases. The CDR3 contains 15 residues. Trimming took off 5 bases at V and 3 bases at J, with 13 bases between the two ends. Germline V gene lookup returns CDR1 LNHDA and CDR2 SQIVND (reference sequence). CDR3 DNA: TGTGCCAGTAGTCAGCCCAGACAGCACACCGGGGAGCTGTTTTTT. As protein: CASSQPRQHTGELFF.

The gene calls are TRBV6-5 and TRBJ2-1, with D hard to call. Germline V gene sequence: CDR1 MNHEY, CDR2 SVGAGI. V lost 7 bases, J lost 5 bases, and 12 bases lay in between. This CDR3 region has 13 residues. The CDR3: CASTQNENNEQFF. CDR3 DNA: TGTGCCAGCACCCAAAACGAGAACAATGAGCAGTTCTTC.

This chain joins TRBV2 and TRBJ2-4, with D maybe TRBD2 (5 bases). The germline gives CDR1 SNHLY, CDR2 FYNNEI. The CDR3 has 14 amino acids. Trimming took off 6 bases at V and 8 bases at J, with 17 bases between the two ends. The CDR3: CASSESPSRDIQYF. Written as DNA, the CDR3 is TGTGCCAGCAGCGAAAGTCCATCGAGGGACATTCAGTACTTC.

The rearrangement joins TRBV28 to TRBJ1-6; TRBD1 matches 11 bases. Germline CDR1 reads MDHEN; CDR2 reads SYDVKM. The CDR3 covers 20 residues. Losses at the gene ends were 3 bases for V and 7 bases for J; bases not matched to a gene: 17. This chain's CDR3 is CASSLGSGTGGSFWNSPLHF. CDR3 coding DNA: TGTGCCAGCAGTTTGGGATCCGGGACAGGGGGATCCTTTTGGAATTCACCCCTCCACTTT.

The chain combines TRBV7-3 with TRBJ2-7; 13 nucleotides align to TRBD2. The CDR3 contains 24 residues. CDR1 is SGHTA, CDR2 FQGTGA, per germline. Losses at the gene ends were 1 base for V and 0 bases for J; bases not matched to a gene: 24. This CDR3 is CASSLMVRGRETSGGIPYSYEQYF. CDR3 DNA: TGTGCCAGCAGCTTAATGGTCAGGGGGCGAGAGACTAGCGGGGGGATCCCTTACTCCTACGAGCAGTACTTC.

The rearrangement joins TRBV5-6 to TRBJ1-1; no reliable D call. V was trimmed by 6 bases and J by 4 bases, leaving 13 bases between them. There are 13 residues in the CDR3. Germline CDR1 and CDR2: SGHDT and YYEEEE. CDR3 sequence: CASTLWGGTEAFF. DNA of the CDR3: TGTGCCAGCACCCTTTGGGGAGGCACTGAAGCTTTCTTT.

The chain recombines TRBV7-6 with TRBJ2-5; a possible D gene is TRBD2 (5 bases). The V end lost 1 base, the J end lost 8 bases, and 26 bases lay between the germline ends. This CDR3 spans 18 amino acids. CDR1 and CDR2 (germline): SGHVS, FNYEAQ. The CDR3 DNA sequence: TGTGCCAGCAGCTTAGTTGGCAGGAACGAAGGTTTACTAGTAACCCAGTACTTC. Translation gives CASSLVGRNEGLLVTQYF.

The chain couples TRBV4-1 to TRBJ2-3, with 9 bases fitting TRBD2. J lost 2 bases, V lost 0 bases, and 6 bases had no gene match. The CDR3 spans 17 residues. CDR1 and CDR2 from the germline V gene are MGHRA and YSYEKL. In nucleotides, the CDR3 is TGCGCCAGCAGCCAAGATCCTAGCGGGACCGTCACAGATACGCAGTATTTT. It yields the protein CASSQDPSGTVTDTQYF.

CDR3 sequence (DNA): TGTGCCAGCACCCACAGTTCGCCCGGGACCCAGTACTTC. Protein: CASTHSSPGTQYF. This chain uses TRBV2 with TRBJ2-5; D is unresolved. Trimming stripped 7 bases from V and 7 bases from J, with 16 bases between. This CDR3 region has 13 residues. Looked up from germline, CDR1 is SNHLY and CDR2 is FYNNEI.

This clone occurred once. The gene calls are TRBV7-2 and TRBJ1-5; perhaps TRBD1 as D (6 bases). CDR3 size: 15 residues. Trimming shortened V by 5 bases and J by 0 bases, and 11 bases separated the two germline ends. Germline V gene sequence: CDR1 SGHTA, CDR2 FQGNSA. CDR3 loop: CASSRGGDSNQPQHF. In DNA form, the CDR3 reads TGTGCCAGCAGCCGAGGGGGGGATAGCAATCAGCCCCAGCATTTT.